A single sample gave rise to the 26 T cell receptor beta chains below, sequenced in a study of response to subunit inactivated influenza vaccine (dated by TCRdb to 2016 to 2019). Libraries came from RT-PCR. The data were produced on an Illumina HiSeq 2500. The public reads were reprocessed in TCRdb via fastp at Q25 and MiXCR, keeping in-frame beta chains. Every entry covers one CDR3 protein and lists the most common genes and DNA from its rows. This sample has hundreds of thousands of distinct CDR3 sequences in its table, and 13% to 15% of those were observed once. The leading ten clones occupy less than 9% of the sample. The sequences come from PBMCs from blood, collected less than 15 days before vaccination. These receptors were obtained from a man aged 45-60 years who received an inactivated influenza vaccine. Donor details come from another sample of the same person, matched by shared clones.

This clonotype was observed a handful of times. CDR3: CASSLSEDTRNNEQFF. The CDR3 DNA is TGTGCCAGCAGCTTAAGCGAGGATACTAGGAACAATGAGCAGTTCTTC. The V call is TRBV7-7, the J call TRBJ2-1; D is possibly TRBD2 (5 bases). The CDR3 sequence is 16 residues long. With 2 bases removed from V and 5 bases from J, the gap between germline ends came to 16 bases. Looked up from germline, CDR1 is SSHAT and CDR2 is FNYEAQ (reference sequence).

This clonotype was counted only a few times. The rearrangement joins TRBV20-1 to TRBJ2-7; D is possibly TRBD1 (5 bases). CDR1 and CDR2 from the germline V gene are DFQATT and SNEGSKA (reference sequence). V lost 3 bases, J lost 2 bases, and 14 bases lay in between. The CDR3 loop spans 14 amino acids. The CDR3 sequence: CSARLQGAPYEQYF. The CDR3, as DNA: TGCAGTGCTAGGCTCCAGGGCGCTCCCTACGAGCAGTACTTC.

The chain carries TRBV20-1 and TRBJ2-7; 9 positions match TRBD1. Germline lookup yields CDR1 DFQATT and CDR2 SNEGSKA (reference sequence). This CDR3 is built from 14 residues. V lost 3 bases and J lost 6; bases outside the gene matches: 9. CDR3 loop: CSARVTGGVGEQYF. CDR3 nucleotide sequence: TGCAGTGCTAGGGTGACAGGGGGGGTAGGCGAGCAGTACTTC.

As concerns this clonotype: The junction departs from germline at one end; a sequencing error may be responsible. The V gene is TRBV4-2, the J gene TRBJ2-7; TRBD2 matches 9 bases. The germline V gene has CDR1 LGHNA and CDR2 YNFKEQ. The CDR3 runs to 13 residues. CDR3 in DNA: TGTGCCAGCAGCCAAGATATAGCGGGGGAGCCGTACTTC. Its protein is CASSQDIAGEPYF.

The rearrangement uses TRBV11-2 and TRBJ2-1, with 7 nucleotides matching TRBD2. V gave up 5 bases and J gave up 6 bases; unmatched junction bases: 7. The CDR3 consists of 14 residues. CDR1 SGHAT and CDR2 FQNNGV come from the germline V gene. The CDR3 nucleotides are TGTGCCAGCAGCCTCGCAGGACTAGTCAATGAGCAGTTCTTC. The encoded protein is CASSLAGLVNEQFF.

This clonotype was found many times. The chain combines TRBV6-1 with TRBJ1-4; the match to TRBD1 covers 9 bases. V was clipped by 5 bases and J by 3 bases; unmatched bases: 4. The CDR3 runs to 15 residues. CDR1 and CDR2 (germline): MNHNS, SASEGT. The CDR3 sequence: CASSRGTGSNEKLFF. The CDR3 nucleotides read TGTGCCAGCAGTCGAGGGACAGGGTCTAATGAAAAACTGTTTTTT.

With respect to this clonotype: One end of the junction varies from germline; a read error may be responsible. The chain employs TRBV10-3 and TRBJ2-2; D tentatively fits TRBD1 or TRBD2 (5 bases each). Looked up from germline, CDR1 is ENHRY and CDR2 is SYGVKD. The CDR3 consists of 15 residues. CDR3 protein: CPIGTRVSNTGELFF. The CDR3 DNA reads as TGTCCCATCGGGACCCGGGTATCGAACACCGGGGAGCTGTTTTTT.

This clonotype appeared many times. This chain links TRBV20-1 with TRBJ1-1; D not certain. V was clipped by 7 bases and J by 2 bases, with 8 bases between them. Germline V CDR1 and CDR2: DFQATT, SNEGSKA (reference sequence). The CDR3 runs to 11 residues. The CDR3 sequence is CSVMGNTEAFF. The CDR3 bases are TGCAGTGTCATGGGCAACACTGAAGCTTTCTTT.

V and J are TRBV6-6 and TRBJ2-2; D is uncertain. This CDR3 comprises 13 residues. Trimming cost V 8 bases and J 4 bases, with 11 bases left between them. Germline V CDR1 and CDR2: MNHNY, SVGAGI (reference sequence). CDR3 loop: CASLGRATGELFF. In nucleotides, the CDR3 is TGTGCCAGCCTAGGACGTGCCACCGGGGAGCTGTTTTTT.

The table lists this clonotype with a few counts. The chain links TRBV9 to TRBJ1-5; TRBD1 is a possible D gene (6 bases). This CDR3 comprises 15 residues. Trimming cost V 3 bases and J 2 bases, with 12 bases left between them. Per germline, CDR1 SGDLS and CDR2 YYNGEE. CDR3 residues: CASSAGTPGNQPQHF. CDR3 DNA sequence: TGTGCCAGCAGCGCCGGGACACCAGGCAATCAGCCCCAGCATTTT.

This clonotype was seen a few times. The chain has TRBV20-1 and TRBJ2-5; D may be TRBD1 or TRBD2 (6 bases each). Germline loops: CDR1 DFQATT, CDR2 SNEGSKA (reference sequence). The CDR3 length is 14 residues. V lost 3 bases and J lost 5, with 16 bases in between. The CDR3 region is CSASKGGLKETQYF. In DNA, the CDR3 is TGCAGTGCTAGTAAGGGGGGCCTTAAGGAGACCCAGTACTTC.

In this sample, this clonotype turned up a few times. V usage is TRBV19 and J usage is TRBJ1-6, with D unresolved. Germline values: CDR1 LNHDA, CDR2 SQIVND (reference sequence). The CDR3 contains 15 residues. The germline V and J ends were trimmed by 4 bases and 0 bases, with 7 bases remaining between them. The CDR3 spells CASSTRSSYNSPLHF. The CDR3 DNA follows: TGTGCCAGTAGTACACGGAGCTCCTATAATTCACCCCTCCACTTT.

The chain carries TRBV9 and TRBJ2-1; D could derive from TRBD1 or TRBD2 (5 bases each). The CDR3 length is 18 residues. V lost 0 bases to trimming and J lost 7 bases, with 23 bases between them. Per germline, CDR1 SGDLS and CDR2 YYNGEE. The CDR3 DNA sequence: TGTGCCAGCAGCGTAGAGATCATTAGCGCCTTCGAGGGGAATGAGCAGTTCTTC. It codes for CASSVEIISAFEGNEQFF. Based on the CDR3 plus reference TRBV9 and TRBJ2-1, the full variable domain is DSGVTQTPKHLITATGQRVTLRCSPRSGDLSVYWYQQSLDQGLQFLIQYYNGEERAKGNILERFSAQQFPDLHSELNLSSLELGDSALYFCASSVEIISAFEGNEQFFGPGTRLTVL.

The gene calls are TRBV20-1 and TRBJ2-2; possible D gene TRBD1, 5 bases. The CDR3 is 14 residues long. V dropped 5 bases and J dropped 1 base, with 11 bases sitting between them. Germline V gene lookup returns CDR1 DFQATT and CDR2 SNEGSKA (reference sequence). The CDR3 reads CSAPGILNTGELFF. The DNA of the CDR3 is TGCAGTGCTCCAGGGATATTGAACACCGGGGAGCTGTTTTTT.

The rearrangement joins TRBV28 to TRBJ2-2, with unresolved D. V shed 1 base and J shed 4 bases, with 7 bases lying between them. Germline loops: CDR1 MDHEN, CDR2 SYDVKM. The CDR3 is 14 residues long. CDR3 protein: CASSLSVRTGELFF. The CDR3 DNA is TGTGCCAGCAGTTTATCCGTCCGCACCGGGGAGCTGTTTTTT.

This chain joins TRBV27 and TRBJ2-3, with 10 bases lining up with TRBD2. CDR1 and CDR2 (germline): MNHEY, SMNVEV (reference sequence). The CDR3 is 16 residues long. V dropped 2 bases and J dropped 7; count of bases not matched to a gene: 9. CDR3 DNA sequence: TGTGCCAGCAGTTTAGCCGCTAGCGGGAGTACGTATACGCAGTATTTT. Amino acids: CASSLAASGSTYTQYF.

At least ten counts were recorded for this clonotype. The V and J genes are TRBV5-1 and TRBJ2-5, with 10 bases matching TRBD2. The CDR3 has 15 residues. The J segment lost 5 bases and the V segment lost 0 bases, leaving 4 bases of the junction unmatched. From germline, CDR1 is SGHRS and CDR2 YFSETQ. The CDR3: CASSLEGLAHETQYF. As DNA, the CDR3 is TGCGCCAGCAGCTTGGAGGGACTAGCGCACGAGACCCAGTACTTC.

This clonotype has more than one count but fewer than ten. The V gene is TRBV4-2, the J gene TRBJ2-1; no clear D gene. Germline assignment: CDR1 LGHNA and CDR2 YNFKEQ. This CDR3 comprises 18 residues. The germline V and J ends were trimmed by 0 bases and 0 bases, with 15 bases remaining between them. As DNA, the CDR3 is TGTGCCAGCAGCCAAGATTCCCCCAGGTCAGGCTCCTACAATGAGCAGTTCTTC. Translating gives CASSQDSPRSGSYNEQFF.

This clonotype was observed a handful of times. The chain recombines TRBV10-2 with TRBJ2-1; TRBD1 agrees at 7 bases. V shed 6 bases and J 7 bases; nucleotides not matched to a gene: 9. CDR1 and CDR2 from the germline V gene are WSHSY and SAAADI. This CDR3 is built from 14 residues. The chain's CDR3 is CASRPGQIPNEQFF. The CDR3 coding sequence is TGCGCCAGCAGACCGGGACAGATTCCTAATGAGCAGTTCTTC.

The rearrangement uses TRBV6-1 and TRBJ2-3; D gene uncertain. Germline V CDR1 and CDR2: MNHNS, SASEGT. The CDR3 runs to 15 residues. V was pared by 8 bases and J by 0 bases, with 15 bases between. The CDR3 reads CASSWAAGSTDTQYF. The CDR3 DNA reads TGTGCCAGCTCCTGGGCGGCAGGAAGCACAGATACGCAGTATTTT.

Many counts were recorded for this clonotype. The chain couples TRBV6-1 to TRBJ2-2, with D unclear. The CDR3 totals 15 residues. Germline-derived CDR1 and CDR2 are MNHNS and SASEGT. V was clipped by 2 bases and J by 4 bases, with 11 bases between them. The CDR3 coding sequence is TGTGCCAGCAGTGAAAATTGGTATATCACCGGGGAGCTGTTTTTT. This encodes CASSENWYITGELFF.

This clonotype was found many times. The V gene is TRBV5-5, the J gene TRBJ2-2; 9 nucleotides agree with TRBD1. CDR3 size: 17 residues. V was clipped by 3 bases and J by 7 bases; unmatched bases: 13. CDR1 SGHKS and CDR2 YYEKEE come from the germline V gene (reference sequence). CDR3 region: CASSSHLDRGINGELFF. The CDR3 DNA is TGTGCCAGCAGCTCCCATCTGGACAGGGGAATTAACGGGGAGCTGTTTTTT.

This chain connects TRBV2 to TRBJ2-2, with 8 bases matching TRBD2. The trim removed 7 bases at V and 1 base at J, leaving 8 bases unmatched. CDR1 is SNHLY, CDR2 FYNNEI, per germline. The CDR3 is made up of 16 amino acids. The CDR3 DNA reads as TGTGCCAGCACATTGCGGGAGGTTAGGAACACCGGGGAGCTGTTTTTT. This sequence encodes CASTLREVRNTGELFF.

This sequence joins TRBV19 and TRBJ2-3, with 9 bases fitting TRBD1. Germline CDR1 and CDR2: LNHDA and SQIVND (reference sequence). The CDR3 consists of 15 residues. Trimming took 5 bases from V and 0 from J; bases not matched to a gene: 3. The CDR3: CASSGTGYSTDTQYF. The CDR3 region has the DNA TGTGCCAGTAGTGGGACAGGGTATAGCACAGATACGCAGTATTTT.

This clonotype showed up just a few times. The V gene is TRBV5-1, the J gene TRBJ1-2; TRBD1 might be the D (6 bases). CDR3 size: 14 residues. The V gene lost 5 bases and the J gene lost 4 bases, with 15 bases spanning the gap. Germline CDR1 and CDR2: SGHRS and YFSETQ. The CDR3 is CASRPSTGGYGYTF. The CDR3 DNA sequence: TGCGCCAGCAGACCCTCGACAGGAGGCTATGGCTACACCTTC.

Details on this clonotype: With a much larger clone just one base away, this may be a read error. V gene TRBV6-6 combines with J gene TRBJ2-5; no clear D gene. This CDR3 comprises 11 residues. The germline gives CDR1 MNHNY, CDR2 SVGAGI (reference sequence). Trimming removed 9 bases at V and 2 bases at J, with 7 bases between. The CDR3 nucleotides are TGTGCCAGGAGGTATCAAGAGACCCAGTACTTC. Translating gives CARRYQETQYF.